This T cell receptor beta chain was identified during a study of cytomegalovirus exposure and HLA in healthy donors. The V end was cut by 0 bases, the J end by 4 bases, with 7 bases between. Per germline, CDR1 SGHRS and CDR2 YFSETQ. The CDR3 sequence is 14 residues long. This clone was seen just once. What it binds is unknown. The data were produced by immunoSEQ multiplex PCR, yet TCRdb's version contains in-frame clones alone and is incomplete. The sample has about 250,000 clones, 87% seen once. Study observations and caveats: In vitro, a few CMV-associated chains proved specific for CMV antigens.

The sample taken for sequencing was PBMCs. The V call is TRBV5-1, the J call TRBJ1-4; D is unresolved. The TCR comes from a man aged 18 to 29 in good health and CMV-seropositive. The DNA for the CDR3 is TGCGCCAGCAGCTTGGGTGGGGATAATGAAAAACTGTTTTTT. Translating gives CASSLGGDNEKLFF.